The sequence of this TCR beta chain was determined in a study of shared clonotypes between healthy human individuals (dated by TCRdb to the early 2020s). Context from the whole study: A couple of women and a few men aged 18 to 49 years were included in the cohort. For each donor, three plates each were used for CD4 naive and CD4 memory, two plates were used for CD8 naive, and one plate was used for CD8 memory. To estimate repertoire size and how much clonotype sharing occurs between individuals, the study deeply sequenced the blood TCR repertoires of five healthy adults. To increase sequencing depth and limit assay-specific biases, different laboratories used diverse techniques to prepare libraries and sequence TCR repertoires. Between about 0.8 and 8.9 billion PBMCs per donor were obtained by leukapheresis.

This clone was detected once. The antigen it binds to is not known. Base qualities are not provided; no much larger clone lies one nucleotide away. Broad study findings and their caveats: Because the study included a small number of donors, the genetic and exposure-history diversity represented was limited. Rarefaction of sorted-subset datasets indicated incomplete sequencing despite the large sequencing depth. Compared with non-shared clonotypes, the clonotypes found in all four sorted-subset donors had higher generation probabilities. Pairwise subsampling indicated that sequencing depth was expected to affect the degree of clonotype sharing among donors. Sampling was restricted to blood, and TCR repertoires in tissues likely differ from the TCR repertoires found in blood. Naive subsets generally had larger estimated clonotype richness than memory subsets. Across a few donors, approximately 4.9% of naive CD4, 3.5% of naive CD8, about 2.3% of memory CD4, and around 0.4% of memory CD8 clonotypes were shared.

The donors were healthy, HIV-negative adults with no recently reported acute infections or vaccinations. All donors were Caucasian adults living in Nashville, Tennessee, USA. Magnetic negative selection was used to enrich CD4+ T cells, after which naive cells were positively selected on CD45RA and the negative fraction became the memory subset. Blood was collected by leukapheresis, and PBMCs were isolated by Ficoll-Histopaque density gradient centrifugation and then cryopreserved in liquid nitrogen vapor phase. Analytical flow cytometry was used to check the purity and quantity of each magnetically sorted T cell population. Genomic DNA was isolated from each sorted fraction and quantified by UV absorbance on a Nanodrop 2000c. Using the deep immunoSEQ assay, multiplex PCR amplified TCR CDR3 regions from genomic DNA. Extracted genomic DNA from each cell subset was distributed evenly across all wells of several immunoSEQ 96-well plates, and each plate was treated as a replicate. For sorted subsets, each replicate PCR was loaded with about 0.2 ug genomic DNA, equivalent to 30,000 or so T cell genomes. Purified libraries were measured with a Qubit 3.0 fluorometer, size-checked on a Bioanalyzer 2100, and measured again with the KAPA Library Quantification kit. Each immunoSEQ 96-well plate was sequenced on its own single-read 150-cycle Illumina NextSeq 550 flow cell. The authors' pipeline ran thus. The immunoSEQ output contained only junctional sequences without quality scores, so filtering could not match that applied to full-length reads. Sequences were annotated with PyIR, a Python wrapper for IgBLAST v1.9, and V/J genes and CDR3 were assigned using IMGT germline references. Reads were removed for weak V/J assignments (E-value above 1e-6), missing CDR3, stop codons, out-of-frame junctions, or ambiguous translated residues. A V3J clonotype was defined by an identical inferred V gene, J gene, and CDR3 amino acid sequence. To compute the percentage overlap between repertoires, the number of shared unique clonotypes was divided by the size of the smaller repertoire. Richness of each repertoire was evaluated using RTK rarefaction, the Chao1 estimator, and Recon v2.1 estimates of unobserved clonotypes. Generation probabilities were computed with OLGA for all TCRbeta clonotypes obtained by the gDNA method from four donors. Imported from immuneACCESS, the table was reduced by TCRdb to in-frame sequences with V and J called. These copies leave out some clones; in studies compared against another copy, an unresolved V gene accounts for under half, and the cause of the remainder is not known. V, J and clone size derive from that table, while D and trimming were established from the DNA sequence. The sample includes nearly 750,000 clones, with 55% to 75% observed a single time. The ten largest account for under 2% of the sample.

From the germline V gene, CDR1 is SGHVS and CDR2 is FQNEAQ. Including the terminal cysteine and phenylalanine, the CDR3 comprises 16 residues. Of the read, only the CDR3 DNA is kept; its 48 bases are in frame from base 1. The junction shows trimming of 7 bases on V and 8 bases on J, and the gene matches do not reach 15 bases of it. The receptor's source is a young woman in good health. The rearrangement combines TRBV7-8 with TRBJ2-1, and TRBD2 aligns with 9 junction nucleotides. Sequencing used memory CD4+ T cells sorted from blood. In light of the paper, this sample's cell subset or site label describes: CD45RA-negative fraction. The sequence in DNA is TGTGCCAGCAACCCCCTTAGCGGGAGTAAAATAGATGAGCAGTTCTTC. Its coded protein is CASNPLSGSKIDEQFF. The full variable domain, with segments outside the CDR3 supplied by the reference TRBV7-8 and TRBJ2-1 proteins, appears as GAGVSQSPRYKVAKRGQDVALRCDPISGHVSLFWYQQALGQGPEFLTYFQNEAQLDKSGLPSDRFFAERPEGSVSTLKIQRTQQEDSAVYLCASNPLSGSKIDEQFFGPGTRLTVL.